These T cell receptor beta chains were read from a single sample in a study of blood T cells in healthy people across ages. TCRdb called the 5' RACE reads again in MiXCR, with one record for every CDR3 protein. The data hold roughly 550,000 distinct CDR3 sequences, with around 24% observed a single time. This same sample was also part of a study on T cells of mothers and their children.

Sample: blood. The receptors stem from a boy aged 5 to 17 in good health. Both conserved end residues are part of each CDR3. D genes are given only for firm matches. Some rows mark clone size as missing; the rest say once, few, many or name a class of expanded clone.

-,-,TRBJ2-7,TRBV29-1,CSVEGGSEQYF,TGCAGCGTTGAAGGGGGAAGCGAGCAGTACTTC
few,TRBD1,TRBJ2-7,TRBV4-2,CASSQGGGQGISSYEQYF,TGTGCCAGCAGCCAAGGCGGGGGACAGGGGATAAGCTCCTACGAGCAGTACTTC
many,TRBD1,TRBJ1-5,TRBV12-3/TRBV12-4,CASSLGQGRQPQHF,TGTGCCAGCAGTTTGGGACAGGGTAGACAGCCCCAGCATTTT
few,-,TRBJ2-1,TRBV7-9,CASSPDLGGNEQFF,TGTGCCAGCAGCCCGGACCTAGGGGGCAATGAGCAGTTCTTC
-,-,TRBJ2-3,TRBV5-1,CASSGDRLGGSF,TGCGCCAGCAGCGGAGATCGCCTAGGGGGGAGTTTT
few,-,TRBJ2-1,TRBV2,CASTGDPYNEQFF,TGTGCCAGCACAGGGGACCCCTACAATGAGCAGTTCTTC
-,-,TRBJ2-5,TRBV7-2,CASSSQLGIAEETQYF,TGTGCCAGCAGCTCCCAGTTGGGGATAGCGGAAGAGACCCAGTACTTC
few,TRBD2,TRBJ2-7,TRBV7-2,CASSLGETSGGSWYF,TGTGCCAGCAGCTTAGGAGAGACTAGCGGGGGGAGTTGGTACTTC
-,TRBD1,TRBJ1-2,TRBV20-1,CSASPGGVGYTF,TGCAGTGCTAGTCCAGGGGGCGTGGGCTACACCTTC
few,TRBD2,TRBJ2-2,TRBV7-8,CASLEAGITGELFF,TGTGCCAGCCTGGAAGCGGGGATCACCGGGGAGCTGTTTTTT
-,-,TRBJ2-4,TRBV4-3,CASSQEGRRDIQYF,TGCGCCAGCAGCCAAGAGGGACGGAGGGACATTCAGTACTTC
few,-,TRBJ2-2,TRBV5-1,CASSQIRGNTGELFF,TGCGCCAGCAGTCAGATCCGAGGGAACACCGGGGAGCTGTTTTTT
-,TRBD1,TRBJ2-1,TRBV4-3,CASSLADRADNEQFF,TGCGCCAGCAGCCTAGCGGACAGGGCTGACAATGAGCAGTTCTTC
-,TRBD1,TRBJ1-1,TRBV12-3/TRBV12-4,CASSEGQGSTDAFF,TGCGCCAGCAGTGAGGGACAGGGGAGCACTGACGCTTTCTTT
-,TRBD2,TRBJ2-1,TRBV20-1,CSARGGRGVLDEQFF,TGCAGTGCTAGGGGGGGGCGGGGGGTACTGGATGAGCAGTTCTTC
-,TRBD2,TRBJ2-3,TRBV20-1,CSTASGSPTTDTQYF,TGCAGTACGGCTAGCGGCTCCCCCACGACAGATACGCAGTATTTT
-,TRBD1,TRBJ2-7,TRBV28,CASSFRGRRFYEQYF,TGTGCCAGCAGTTTCAGGGGGCGAAGATTCTACGAGCAGTACTTC
-,-,TRBJ2-7,TRBV7-8,CASSLVTGNYEQYF,TGTGCCAGCAGCTTAGTAACAGGGAACTACGAGCAGTACTTC
few,TRBD2,TRBJ2-1,TRBV3-1,CTSGPGTTYNEQFF,TGTACCAGCGGCCCCGGGACTACCTACAATGAGCAGTTCTTC
few,-,TRBJ2-5,TRBV5-1,CASITTWETQYF,TGCGCCAGCATCACTACATGGGAGACCCAGTACTTC
-,TRBD1,TRBJ2-7,TRBV4-2,CASSPRDRGDYEQYF,TGTGCCAGCAGCCCAAGGGACAGAGGAGACTACGAGCAGTACTTC
few,-,TRBJ2-1,TRBV20-1,CSASLGKHSYNEQFF,TGCAGTGCTAGCCTTGGGAAACACTCCTACAATGAGCAGTTCTTC
-,-,TRBJ2-1,TRBV28,CASSLYGGNEQSF,TGTGCCAGCAGTTTATACGGTGGGAATGAGCAGTCCTTC
many,-,TRBJ1-2,TRBV20-1,CSARDLQYRVRGYTF,TGCAGTGCTAGAGATCTTCAATACAGGGTGCGGGGCTACACCTTC
few,TRBD1,TRBJ1-4,TRBV3-1,CASSQGSDREATNEKLFF,TGTGCCAGCAGCCAAGGTTCGGACAGGGAAGCAACTAATGAAAAACTGTTTTTT
-,TRBD1,TRBJ2-7,TRBV11-2,CASSPLIGQGGGEQYF,TGTGCCAGCAGCCCCTTGATTGGACAGGGAGGTGGCGAGCAGTACTTC
few,-,TRBJ2-7,TRBV21-1,CASSKRSQGTYEQYF,TGTGCCAGCAGCAAACGGTCCCAAGGCACCTACGAGCAGTACTTC
-,-,TRBJ2-1,TRBV10-3,CAISDRKARINEQFF,TGTGCCATCAGTGATCGGAAGGCAAGAATTAATGAGCAGTTCTTC
few,-,TRBJ1-1,TRBV30,CAWRDRGNTEAFF,TGTGCCTGGAGGGACCGTGGGAACACTGAAGCTTTCTTT
few,-,TRBJ1-3,TRBV10-3,CAINLDTSNGNTIYF,TGTGCCATCAACCTGGACACTTCGAATGGAAACACCATATATTTT
few,TRBD1,TRBJ1-2,TRBV24-1,CATSEATGAPYGYTF,TGTGCCACCAGTGAAGCTACAGGGGCGCCGTATGGCTACACCTTC
many,-,TRBJ2-7,TRBV29-1,CSVVGGTYEQYF,TGCAGCGTTGTTGGCGGCACCTACGAGCAGTACTTC
-,TRBD2,TRBJ2-7,TRBV3-1,CASSAIAGGSYEQYF,TGTGCCAGCAGCGCCATTGCGGGGGGGTCCTACGAGCAGTACTTC
-,TRBD2,TRBJ2-5,TRBV11-2,CASSFGGGKTQYF,TGTGCCAGCAGCTTTGGCGGGGGGAAGACCCAGTACTTC
few,-,TRBJ1-5,TRBV25-1,CASSEWLGSSNQPQHF,TGTGCCAGCAGTGAATGGTTGGGGAGTAGCAATCAGCCCCAGCATTTT
-,-,TRBJ1-1,TRBV10-3,CAIREGENTEAFF,TGTGCCATCAGGGAGGGGGAGAACACTGAAGCTTTCTTT
-,-,TRBJ2-3,TRBV28,CASRRSTDTQYF,TGTGCCAGCAGGAGGAGCACAGATACGCAGTATTTT
many,-,TRBJ2-2,TRBV11-2,CASSSSYTGELFF,TGTGCCAGCAGCTCCAGTTACACCGGGGAGCTGTTTTTT
-,-,TRBJ1-2,TRBV6-5,CASSYSVGYGYTF,TGTGCCAGCAGTTACTCAGTCGGCTATGGCTACACCTTC
-,-,TRBJ2-1,TRBV30,CAWTVGLYNEQFF,TGTGCCTGGACAGTGGGACTGTACAATGAGCAGTTCTTC
few,-,TRBJ1-2,TRBV6-2/TRBV6-3,CASLEANYGYTF,TGTGCCAGCCTGGAAGCTAACTATGGCTACACCTTC